The 5 T cell receptor beta chains below were found in one sample sequenced in a study of blood T cell repertoires in COVID-19. Data came from immunoSEQ multiplex PCR; TCRdb stores just in-frame clones and leaves some out. Seen here are 390,000 or so clones, around 90% observed once, and the top ten hold 6.5%. The sample taken for sequencing was peripheral blood. These receptors originate from a man between 18 and 35 years old with active or convalescent COVID-19.

This chain connects TRBV25-1 to TRBJ1-1, with a weak D call TRBD1 (6 bases). The V and J ends lost 5 bases and 3 bases respectively, with 10 bases between them. Per the germline V gene, CDR1 is MGHDK and CDR2 is SYGVNS. The CDR3 is 13 residues long. The CDR3 sequence: CASSQQGYTEAFF. The DNA of the CDR3 is TGTGCCAGCAGTCAACAGGGATACACTGAAGCTTTCTTT.

This chain connects TRBV18 to TRBJ2-3; perhaps TRBD2 as D (5 bases). Trimming left V 1 base short and J 3 bases short, with 5 bases between. CDR3 length: 13 residues. Germline V gene data show CDR1 as KGHSH and CDR2 as LQKENI. The CDR3 sequence: CASSPRRTDTQYF. CDR3 nucleotide sequence: TGTGCCAGCTCACCACGGAGGACAGATACGCAGTATTTT.

As DNA, the CDR3 is TGTGCCACCAGCAGAAGACAGTTTTACGAGCAGTACTTC. Its translation: CATSRRQFYEQYF. The chain couples TRBV15 to TRBJ2-7; possible D gene TRBD1, 5 bases. This CDR3 is built from 13 residues. Trimming stripped 2 bases from V and 4 bases from J, with 9 bases between. CDR1 is LNHNV and CDR2 is YYDKDF in the germline V gene (reference sequence).

V usage is TRBV7-9 and J usage is TRBJ1-4, with no clear D. The CDR3 has 14 residues. The V end was cut by 4 bases, the J end by 1 base, with 7 bases between. Looked up from germline, CDR1 is SEHNR and CDR2 is FQNEAQ (reference sequence). CDR3 coding DNA: TGTGCCAGCAGCTCGGGTCTAACTAATGAAAAACTGTTTTTT. It is translated as CASSSGLTNEKLFF.

This chain joins TRBV7-9 and TRBJ2-5; TRBD1 is a possible D gene (5 bases). Germline values: CDR1 SEHNR, CDR2 FQNEAQ (reference sequence). The length of the CDR3 is 14 residues. V shed 2 bases and J shed 5 bases, with 12 bases lying between them. Here the CDR3 DNA reads TGTGCCAGCAGCTTACGACAGTTCGGGGAGACCCAGTACTTC. Translated: CASSLRQFGETQYF.